These T cell receptor beta chains were read from a single sample in a study of cytomegalovirus exposure and HLA in healthy donors. Measured with immunoSEQ multiplex PCR; TCRdb has only the in-frame clones, and not every one. The sample carries about 160,000 clones, around three quarters recorded once. Sequencing input: PBMCs. Receptors originate from a man over 45 in good health and CMV-seropositive. Each CDR3 is given with its conserved first and last residue. The order of the fields is V gene, D gene, clone size, J gene, CDR3 protein, CDR3 DNA. D genes are given only for firm matches. Size is stated for part of the rows, as once, few or many counts, or as a class when the clone is expanded.

>TRBV5-5|NA|once|TRBJ1-5
CASSLGPWRSNQPQHF
TGTGCCAGCAGCTTGGGGCCGTGGAGAAGCAATCAGCCCCAGCATTTT
>TRBV9|TRBD1|NA|TRBJ2-3
CASSPDRVDTQYF
TGTGCCAGCAGTCCGGACAGGGTCGATACGCAGTATTTT
>TRBV19|NA|NA|TRBJ1-5
CASSIRRGGSNQPQHF
TGTGCCAGTAGTATAAGGAGGGGAGGGAGCAATCAGCCCCAGCATTTT
>TRBV5-4|NA|NA|TRBJ2-7
CASSLKEGSPYEQYF
TGTGCCAGCAGCTTGAAAGAGGGAAGCCCCTACGAGCAGTACTTC
>TRBV6-5|TRBD1|NA|TRBJ1-4
CASSYFGTGGEKLFF
TGTGCCAGCAGTTATTTCGGGACAGGGGGAGAAAAACTGTTTTTT
>TRBV5-1|NA|NA|TRBJ1-1
CASSLATGVNTEAFF
TGCGCCAGCAGCTTGGCAACGGGGGTGAACACTGAAGCTTTCTTT
>TRBV4-2|NA|NA|TRBJ2-3
CASSQEATSTDTQYF
TGTGCCAGCAGCCAAGAAGCTACTTCCACAGATACGCAGTATTTT
>TRBV4-3|NA|NA|TRBJ2-3
CASSARNTDTQYF
TGCGCCAGCAGCGCCAGGAACACAGATACGCAGTATTTT
>TRBV5-5|NA|NA|TRBJ1-2
CASSLDEDVYGYTF
TGTGCCAGCAGCTTGGACGAGGATGTCTATGGCTACACCTTC
>TRBV2|TRBD1|NA|TRBJ2-2
CASTVRTGLNTGELFF
TGTGCCAGCACCGTAAGGACAGGGTTAAACACCGGGGAGCTGTTTTTT
>TRBV6-1|NA|NA|TRBJ2-7
CASSEGQTYEQYF
TGCGCCAGCAGCGAAGGTCAGACCTACGAGCAGTACTTC
>TRBV29-1|NA|NA|TRBJ2-1
CSVGQLRNEQFF
TGCAGCGTGGGACAACTTCGCAATGAGCAGTTCTTC
>TRBV5-1|TRBD2|few|TRBJ2-3
CASSLVSGASTDTQYF
TGCGCCAGCAGCTTAGTCAGCGGGGCTAGCACAGATACGCAGTATTTT
>TRBV4-1|TRBD1|NA|TRBJ1-2
CASSQDLKGQGGEGYTF
TGCGCCAGCAGCCAAGATTTAAAGGGACAGGGGGGTGAGGGCTACACCTTC
>TRBV10-1|NA|NA|TRBJ2-3
CASSEALSTDTQYF
TGCGCCAGCAGTGAGGCGTTGAGCACAGATACGCAGTATTTT
>TRBV2|NA|NA|TRBJ1-3
CASRTRDPGQTGNTIYF
TGTGCCAGCAGGACTAGGGATCCGGGGCAAACTGGAAACACCATATATTTT
>TRBV6-6|NA|NA|TRBJ1-1
CASSFSGRAAEAFF
TGTGCCAGCAGTTTTTCCGGCAGGGCGGCTGAAGCTTTCTTT
>TRBV19|NA|NA|TRBJ1-5
CASSYRAAGGRPQHF
TGTGCCAGTAGTTACCGGGCCGCCGGGGGTCGGCCCCAGCATTTT
>TRBV25-1|NA|NA|TRBJ1-3
CASSVGGISGNTIYF
TGTGCCAGCAGTGTTGGCGGGATATCTGGAAACACCATATATTTT
>TRBV18|NA|NA|TRBJ2-1
CASSPFEQGYEQFF
TGTGCCAGCTCCCCTTTCGAGCAGGGGTATGAGCAGTTCTTC
>TRBV5-1|NA|once|TRBJ1-1
CASSREWGGVNTEAFF
TGCGCCAGCAGCAGGGAGTGGGGCGGGGTGAACACTGAAGCTTTCTTT
>TRBV28|TRBD1|many|TRBJ1-4
CASSPEGTEAPNEKLFF
TGTGCCAGCAGTCCAGAAGGGACAGAAGCACCTAATGAAAAACTGTTTTTT
>TRBV6-5|NA|NA|TRBJ1-4
CASRAAEKLFF
TGTGCCAGCAGGGCGGCCGAAAAACTGTTTTTT
>TRBV5-4|TRBD2|NA|TRBJ2-5
CASSLGTSGGAWETQYF
TGTGCCAGCAGCTTAGGGACTAGCGGGGGGGCTTGGGAGACCCAGTACTTC
>TRBV27|TRBD2|NA|TRBJ2-2
CASSRLGAGGSTGELFF
TGTGCCAGCAGTCGACTCGGGGCGGGGGGGAGCACCGGGGAGCTGTTTTTT
>TRBV4-3|NA|once|TRBJ2-3
CASSHLLGGETDTQYF
TGCGCCAGCAGCCACTTGCTAGGCGGGGAGACAGATACGCAGTATTTT
>TRBV13|TRBD2|NA|TRBJ2-7
CASSFSGGLYEQYF
TGTGCCAGCAGCTTTAGCGGGGGGCTCTACGAGCAGTACTTC
>TRBV6-5|TRBD1|NA|TRBJ2-4
CASSYSQGAVRNIQYF
TGTGCCAGCAGTTACTCCCAGGGGGCGGTGCGGAACATTCAGTACTTC
>TRBV7-7|TRBD2|NA|TRBJ2-3
CASSITSAETDTQYF
TGTGCCAGCAGCATTACTAGCGCGGAGACAGATACGCAGTATTTT
>TRBV7-2|NA|NA|TRBJ2-5
CASSPDSLRTQYF
TGTGCCAGCAGCCCGGACTCGTTGAGGACCCAGTACTTC
>TRBV9|TRBD2|few|TRBJ2-2
CASSGGLARGGELFF
TGTGCCAGCAGCGGGGGACTAGCCAGGGGCGGGGAGCTGTTTTTT
>TRBV2|NA|few|TRBJ1-2
CASSVRGGTNYGYTF
TGTGCCAGCAGTGTTAGGGGGGGGACTAACTATGGCTACACCTTC
>TRBV5-1|NA|NA|TRBJ2-7
CASSLEHEQYF
TGCGCCAGCAGCTTGGAGCACGAGCAGTACTTC
>TRBV27|TRBD2|NA|TRBJ2-5
CASRPGGETQYF
TGTGCCAGCAGACCGGGAGGGGAGACCCAGTACTTC
>TRBV14|NA|NA|TRBJ2-7
CASSLNRGAGYEQYF
TGTGCCAGCAGCCTCAATCGGGGGGCCGGGTACGAGCAGTACTTC
>TRBV4-1|NA|NA|TRBJ2-2
CASSQELITGELFF
TGCGCCAGCAGCCAAGAACTCATCACCGGGGAGCTGTTTTTT
>TRBV9|TRBD1|NA|TRBJ2-5
CASSWDSQETQYF
TGTGCCAGCTCGTGGGACAGTCAAGAGACCCAGTACTTC
>TRBV25-1|NA|NA|TRBJ1-1
CASRPLGLMNTEAFF
TGTGCCAGCAGACCATTAGGACTGATGAACACTGAAGCTTTCTTT
>TRBV11-2|NA|few|TRBJ1-1
CASRYTGTEAFF
TGTGCCAGCAGATACACAGGGACTGAAGCTTTCTTT
>TRBV28|NA|NA|TRBJ1-6
CASMRVGSPLHF
TGTGCCAGCATGCGGGTTGGATCACCCCTCCACTTT
>TRBV7-8|TRBD1|few|TRBJ2-6
CASSPIRDRPSGANVLTF
TGTGCCAGCAGCCCTATCCGGGACAGGCCCTCTGGGGCCAACGTCCTGACTTTC
>TRBV29-1|TRBD1|few|TRBJ2-3
CSVETLGQGVLDTQYF
TGCAGCGTTGAAACGTTGGGACAGGGTGTCTTGGATACGCAGTATTTT
>TRBV19|TRBD1|NA|TRBJ2-7
CASSPDRGAYEQYF
TGTGCCAGTAGTCCGGACAGGGGGGCCTACGAGCAGTACTTC
>TRBV5-5|NA|NA|TRBJ1-2
CASSLATGYGYTF
TGTGCCAGCAGCTTGGCCACGGGTTATGGCTACACCTTC
>TRBV6-1|TRBD1|NA|TRBJ1-2
CASSDVGTAKYGYTF
TGTGCCAGCAGTGACGTTGGGACAGCTAAATATGGCTACACCTTC
>TRBV25-1|TRBD1|NA|TRBJ2-7
CASSTWTGSTSYEQYF
TGTGCCAGCAGCACGTGGACAGGATCTACCTCCTACGAGCAGTACTTC